The 19 T cell receptor beta chains below come from one sample, sequenced in a study of T cell responses to AZD1222 COVID-19 vaccine. The protocol was immunoSEQ multiplex PCR, while the TCRdb copy is restricted to in-frame clones and leaves out a portion. The sample records some 100,000 clones, 80% to 90% being singletons. This sample comprised peripheral blood, obtained 28 days after the second AZD1222 dose. The receptors were gathered from an adult who received the AZD1222 COVID-19 vaccine.

The rearrangement links TRBV30 to TRBJ1-4, with TRBD1 identical over 8 bases. Germline CDR1 GTSNPN, CDR2 SVGIG (reference sequence). J was trimmed by 6 bases and V by 0 bases; bases with no gene match: 0. The CDR3 is 13 residues long. The CDR3: CAWSVQGDEKLFF. For the CDR3, the DNA is TGTGCCTGGAGTGTACAGGGGGATGAAAAACTGTTTTTT.

The chain has TRBV5-5 and TRBJ1-3; no definite D call. The germline V gene encodes CDR1 SGHKS and CDR2 YYEKEE (reference sequence). V lost 0 bases, J lost 7 bases, and 14 bases lay in between. The CDR3 sequence is 15 residues long. The CDR3 sequence is CASSLGGKDRNTIYF. The CDR3, as DNA: TGTGCCAGCAGCTTGGGGGGAAAGGATCGGAACACCATATATTTT.

This chain joins TRBV24-1 and TRBJ1-2; possibly TRBD1 for D (6 bases). Trimming shortened V by 9 bases and J by 3 bases, and 19 bases separated the two germline ends. The CDR3 covers 15 residues. Germline V CDR1 and CDR2: KGHDR, SFDVKD. The CDR3 sequence is CATSKSGVVDYGYTF. As DNA, the CDR3 is TGTGCCACCTCCAAATCAGGGGTGGTTGACTATGGCTACACCTTC.

The genes are TRBV5-4 and TRBJ2-1; D ambiguous. Trimming left V 5 bases short and J 4 bases short, with 4 bases between. CDR1 and CDR2 (germline): SGHNT, YYREEE (reference sequence). CDR3 length: 11 amino acids. CDR3 DNA: TGTGCCAGCAGTCAGTACAATGAGCAGTTCTTC. It is translated as CASSQYNEQFF. Full variable domain (remainder filled in from reference TRBV5-4 and TRBJ2-1): ETGVTQSPTHLIKTRGQQVTLRCSSQSGHNTVSWYQQALGQGPQFIFQYYREEENGRGNFPPRFSGLQFPNYSSELNVNALELDDSALYLCASSQYNEQFFGPGTRLTVL.

The chain carries TRBV19 and TRBJ1-1; a possible D gene is TRBD1 (5 bases). Per germline, CDR1 LNHDA and CDR2 SQIVND (reference sequence). The CDR3 extends over 13 amino acids. Trimming stripped 0 bases from V and 7 bases from J, with 9 bases between. The DNA of the CDR3 is TGTGCCAGTAGTATAGAGAGAGGGGATGAAGCTTTCTTT. It encodes CASSIERGDEAFF.

CDR3 nucleotide sequence: TGCAGCGTGGAGGGACTAGCGGGATACGAGCAGTACTTC. Its protein product is CSVEGLAGYEQYF. The V and J genes are TRBV29-1 and TRBJ2-7, with 13 bases lining up with TRBD2. The CDR3 is 13 residues long. V lost 6 bases, J lost 4 bases, and 3 bases stayed unmatched. The germline CDR1 and CDR2 sequences are SQVTM and ANQGSEA.

CDR3 sequence reads: CASSAVGYEQYF. The DNA for the CDR3 is TGTGCCAGCAGCGCGGTGGGCTACGAGCAGTACTTC. The J gene is TRBJ2-7, the V gene TRBV5-5; no definite D call. V dropped 4 bases and J dropped 3 bases, with 8 bases sitting between them. Germline CDR1 and CDR2: SGHKS and YYEKEE (reference sequence). The CDR3 has 12 residues.

Regarding this clone: Other DNA sequences in this specimen translate into the identical CDR3. The chain employs TRBV18 and TRBJ2-1; TRBD2 aligns across 12 bases. The CDR3 covers 15 residues. In germline, CDR1 is KGHSH, CDR2 LQKENI. V lost 3 bases to trimming and J lost 5 bases; unmatched junction nucleotides: 2. CDR3 loop: CASSPRLAGDNEQFF. CDR3 nucleotides: TGTGCCAGCTCACCCAGACTAGCGGGGGACAATGAGCAGTTCTTC.

The genes are TRBV6-6 and TRBJ1-6; no clear D gene. CDR3 length: 11 amino acids. Trimming removed 7 bases at V and 3 bases at J, with 1 base between. The germline V gene has CDR1 MNHNY and CDR2 SVGAGI (reference sequence). Here the CDR3 DNA reads TGTGCCAGCAACTATAATTCACCCCTCCACTTT. This translates into CASNYNSPLHF.

J is TRBJ1-2 and V is TRBV7-9, with D uncertain. The ends were cut back, 5 bases at V and 6 bases at J, with 10 bases in the middle. The V gene's germline CDR1 is SEHNR and CDR2 FQNEAQ (reference sequence). The CDR3 spans 12 residues. As DNA, the CDR3 is TGTGCCAGCAGCCTGGTGCGGAATGGCTACACCTTC. The encoded protein is CASSLVRNGYTF.

The chain is built from TRBV7-9 and TRBJ1-4; D uncertain. The CDR3 runs 15 residues. The ends were cut back, 6 bases at V and 4 bases at J, with 15 bases in the middle. The germline CDR1 and CDR2 sequences are SEHNR and FQNEAQ (reference sequence). As DNA, the CDR3 is TGTGCCAGCAGTCCCATCATGAGGGTTAATGAAAAACTGTTTTTT. This translates into CASSPIMRVNEKLFF.

The chain carries TRBV7-6 and TRBJ2-7; D possibly uses TRBD1 or TRBD2 (6 bases each). Looked up from germline, CDR1 is SGHVS and CDR2 is FNYEAQ. The V end lost 1 base, the J end lost 1 base, and 14 bases lay between the germline ends. This CDR3 has 16 residues. The CDR3 protein is CASSLGGMGASYEQYF. The CDR3 coding sequence is TGTGCCAGCAGCTTAGGCGGGATGGGGGCTTCCTACGAGCAGTACTTC. The whole variable domain, filled in from reference TRBV7-6 and TRBJ2-7, reads GAGVSQSPRYKVTKRGQDVALRCDPISGHVSLYWYRQALGQGPEFLTYFNYEAQQDKSGLPNDRFSAERPEGSISTLTIQRTEQRDSAMYRCASSLGGMGASYEQYFGPGTRLTVT.

The chain is built from TRBV2 and TRBJ1-1; D is uncertain. Deletions cut 6 bases from V and 3 bases from J, with 11 bases between. The germline gives CDR1 SNHLY, CDR2 FYNNEI. CDR3 length: 13 residues. The DNA for the CDR3 is TGTGCCAGCAGCGTCGGCCGGGACACTGAAGCTTTCTTT. This codes for CASSVGRDTEAFF.

The J gene is TRBJ1-2, the V gene TRBV29-1; perhaps TRBD1 as D (6 bases). The ends were cut back, 6 bases at V and 2 bases at J, with 10 bases in the middle. Germline V gene sequence: CDR1 SQVTM, CDR2 ANQGSEA. CDR3 length equals 12 residues. DNA of the CDR3: TGCAGCGTCGCGGACAGCAACTATGGCTACACCTTC. Protein sequence: CSVADSNYGYTF.

The V and J genes are TRBV30 and TRBJ1-6; D ambiguous. The ends were cut back, 0 bases at V and 9 bases at J, with 15 bases in the middle. Germline V CDR1 and CDR2: GTSNPN, SVGIG (reference sequence). The CDR3 totals 15 residues. DNA of the CDR3: TGTGCCTGGAGTGTACAGAGGGTCGAGATTTCACCCCTCCACTTT. Translation gives CAWSVQRVEISPLHF.

This chain joins TRBV24-1 and TRBJ2-2; no clear D. Germline V gives CDR1 KGHDR, CDR2 SFDVKD. Trimming left V 9 bases short and J 0 bases short, with 7 bases between. CDR3 length: 13 residues. CDR3 DNA: TGTGCCACCGGAAGCTCGAACACCGGGGAGCTGTTTTTT. This gives the protein CATGSSNTGELFF.

The chain joins TRBV2 to TRBJ1-5; possible D gene TRBD1, 6 bases. This CDR3 region has 14 residues. Per germline, CDR1 SNHLY and CDR2 FYNNEI. Trimming removed 3 bases from V and 5 bases from J, with 11 bases in between. Written as DNA, the CDR3 is TGTGCCAGCAGTGATCAGGGGCGGGATCAGCCCCAGCATTTT. Its translation: CASSDQGRDQPQHF.

This chain links TRBV6-2 or TRBV6-3 with TRBJ2-3, with 10 bases fitting TRBD2. The CDR3 sequence is 19 residues long. Germline lookup yields CDR1 MNHEY and CDR2 SVGEGT. Trimming removed 2 bases from V and 5 bases from J; junction bases left unmatched: 16. The CDR3 spells CASSYPPVGAGGPKDTQYF. The CDR3 DNA sequence: TGTGCCAGCAGTTACCCCCCCGTGGGAGCGGGGGGGCCAAAAGATACGCAGTATTTT.

This chain uses TRBV6-2 or TRBV6-3 with TRBJ2-3, with 7 bases identical to TRBD1. CDR1 is MNHEY, CDR2 SVGEGT, per germline. This CDR3 region has 14 residues. The V gene end was trimmed by 0 bases and the J gene end by 6 bases; junction bases not matched to a gene: 3. DNA for the CDR3: TGTGCCAGCAGTTACTCGATAGGGGGCGATACGCAGTATTTT. As protein: CASSYSIGGDTQYF.